Here is one T cell receptor (beta chain) with its context. No antigen is known for it. This specimen belongs to a study of graft-versus-host responses after intestinal transplantation. Study background: Induction with anti-thymocyte globulin, then tacrolimus and steroids for 2 to 3 years, was given to all recipients.

Measured with immunoSEQ multiplex PCR; TCRdb has only the in-frame clones, and not every one. The profile shows 100,000 or so clones, about nine tenths of them singletons. Study results and caveats: GvH clones occurred in recipient marrow; some first appeared in ileum or blood.

This CDR3 is 18 amino acids long. Germline CDR1 is SEHNR and CDR2 is FQNEAQ (reference sequence). J was trimmed by 0 bases and V by 7 bases; bases with no gene match: 13. The source is a human donor who was the organ donor for an intestinal transplant. The rearrangement joins TRBV7-9 to TRBJ2-5; the match to TRBD2 covers 11 bases. The input for sequencing was unstimulated CD4+ T cells sorted from spleen or lymph node cells, taken before transplant. The CDR3 reads CASTLGGTSGGYQETQYF. CDR3 sequence (DNA): TGTGCCAGCACCCTAGGGGGTACTAGCGGGGGATACCAAGAGACCCAGTACTTC.